This note documents a single T cell receptor beta chain sequence. What it recognizes is unknown. From germline, CDR1 is SQVTM and CDR2 ANQGSEA. The CDR3 contains 15 residues. Trimming took 7 bases from V and 1 from J; bases not matched to a gene: 7. Here immunoSEQ multiplex PCR was the method, and the copy in TCRdb shows in-frame clones only, minus some. The sample consists of 80,000 to 100,000 clones, 70% to 90% of them appearing once. This specimen belongs to a study of T cell responses to AZD1222 COVID-19 vaccine. Study-wide findings and caveats: Unmutated variant regions reportedly attract nearly half of all spike-specific TCRs.

The chain links TRBV29-1 to TRBJ1-5; 10 nucleotides line up with TRBD1. The sequence was obtained from an adult who received the AZD1222 COVID-19 vaccine. Specimen: peripheral blood, collected 28 days after the second AZD1222 dose. The CDR3 sequence is CSGRQGAKSNQPQHF. The CDR3 DNA reads as TGCAGCGGCCGACAGGGGGCAAAGAGCAATCAGCCCCAGCATTTT.